The next 20 T cell receptor beta chains were all read from a single sample in a study of control samples from healthy donors and cancer patients. Method: immunoSEQ multiplex PCR; TCRdb's copy keeps in-frame clones and lacks some. The repertoire includes 250,000 to 300,000 clones, over 75% of them detected once, and about 14% sits in the top ten. The sequenced sample consisted of PBMCs. These receptors came from a woman aged 55-69 years with lung cancer.

This clone has a handful of counts. The chain has TRBV3-1 (or the pseudogene TRBV3-2) and TRBJ2-2; D not certain. The CDR3 has 14 amino acids. The germline V and J ends were trimmed by 6 bases and 1 base, with 9 bases remaining between them. Germline lookup yields CDR1 LGHDT and CDR2 YNNKEL (reference sequence). For the CDR3, the DNA is TGTGCCAGCAGAAGAACTGGGAACACCGGGGAGCTGTTTTTT. The encoded protein is CASRRTGNTGELFF.

The chain employs TRBV19 and TRBJ1-5; 9 nucleotides line up with TRBD1. V was clipped by 9 bases and J by 7 bases; unmatched bases: 16. The CDR3 is 16 amino acids. CDR1 and CDR2 (germline): LNHDA, SQIVND (reference sequence). CDR3 sequence reads: CASLIRAGQGSQPQHF. CDR3 in DNA: TGTGCCAGCCTCATACGGGCAGGACAGGGGAGCCAGCCCCAGCATTTT.

The rearrangement joins TRBV5-1 to TRBJ1-1, with D hard to call. Germline assignment: CDR1 SGHRS and CDR2 YFSETQ. Trimming cost V 7 bases and J 8 bases, with 21 bases left between them. The CDR3 covers 14 residues. The CDR3 reads CASRGVGSLNEAFF. The CDR3 nucleotides read TGCGCCAGCCGTGGGGTTGGCAGTCTTAACGAAGCTTTCTTT.

The chain is built from TRBV5-1 and TRBJ1-1; tentatively, D is TRBD1 (5 bases). CDR3 length: 14 residues. V dropped 0 bases and J dropped 11 bases, with 17 bases sitting between them. CDR1 is SGHRS and CDR2 is YFSETQ in the germline V gene. CDR3 nucleotide sequence: TGCGCCAGCAGCTTGGCCCTACTGGGAGGGGAGGCTTTCTTT. Residues: CASSLALLGGEAFF.

The chain links TRBV6-6 to TRBJ2-7, with 8 bases matching TRBD1. CDR1 and CDR2 from the germline V gene are MNHNY and SVGAGI (reference sequence). V gave up 4 bases and J gave up 6 bases; unmatched junction bases: 5. CDR3 length: 13 residues. The CDR3 DNA reads as TGTGCCAGCAGTTCATCAGGGGGCCTCGAGCAGTACTTC. Amino acid sequence: CASSSSGGLEQYF.

This clone has a handful of counts. V usage is TRBV19 and J usage is TRBJ1-2; TRBD1 matches at 7 bases. The junction had 1 base not matched to a gene; V was cut back by 9 bases and J by 0 bases. CDR1 is LNHDA, CDR2 SQIVND, per germline (reference sequence). This CDR3 has 12 residues. The CDR3 sequence: CASRGSNYGYTF. DNA for the CDR3: TGTGCCAGCAGGGGGTCTAACTATGGCTACACCTTC.

This rearrangement joins TRBV30 to TRBJ2-7; D may match TRBD1 or TRBD2 (6 bases each). Looked up from germline, CDR1 is GTSNPN and CDR2 is SVGIG (reference sequence). The germline V and J ends were trimmed by 1 base and 2 bases, with 12 bases remaining between them. This CDR3 contains 14 residues. DNA for the CDR3: TGTGCCTGGAGTGGCCGGGGGCTCACCTACGAGCAGTACTTC. Protein product: CAWSGRGLTYEQYF.

The J gene is TRBJ1-4, the V gene TRBV30; D ambiguous. V lost 1 base to trimming and J lost 4 bases, with 10 bases between them. Germline V gene sequence: CDR1 GTSNPN, CDR2 SVGIG (reference sequence). The CDR3 spans 14 residues. CDR3 DNA: TGTGCCTGGAGTGATAGACGGTTTAATGAAAAACTGTTTTTT. This translates into CAWSDRRFNEKLFF.

The gene calls are TRBV5-4 and TRBJ1-2; D call uncertain. This CDR3 has 15 residues. Germline loops: CDR1 SGHNT, CDR2 YYREEE (reference sequence). The V end lost 1 base, the J end lost 1 base, and 11 bases lay between the germline ends. The CDR3 bases are TGTGCCAGCAGCTTGAAGGCAGGCGATAACTATGGCTACACCTTC. Translated, it gives CASSLKAGDNYGYTF.

This clone was detected a few times. The rearrangement joins TRBV7-3 to TRBJ1-1; no clear D. Germline CDR1 is SGHTA and CDR2 is FQGTGA. Trimming took off 2 bases at V and 1 base at J, with 11 bases between the two ends. This CDR3 comprises 15 residues. DNA for the CDR3: TGTGCCAGCAGCTTACGGTGGGAGCAGAACACTGAAGCTTTCTTT. The encoded protein is CASSLRWEQNTEAFF.

The V call is TRBV28, the J call TRBJ1-2, with TRBD1 matching over 8 bases. V was pared by 6 bases and J by 0 bases, with 0 bases of the junction left unmatched. CDR3 size: 13 residues. The germline gives CDR1 MDHEN, CDR2 SYDVKM. The CDR3 sequence is CASRQGANYGYTF. CDR3 sequence (DNA): TGTGCCAGCAGACAGGGGGCTAACTATGGCTACACCTTC.

This chain links TRBV5-5 with TRBJ1-6; TRBD1 matches at 9 bases. The J segment lost 7 bases and the V segment lost 4 bases, leaving 15 bases of the junction unmatched. The CDR3 runs 18 residues. Germline V gives CDR1 SGHKS, CDR2 YYEKEE (reference sequence). The CDR3 sequence: CASSLEIRTGVRNSPLHF. The CDR3, as DNA: TGTGCCAGCAGCCTGGAGATTAGGACAGGGGTCAGGAATTCACCCCTCCACTTT. The whole variable domain, filled in from reference TRBV5-5 and TRBJ1-6, reads DAGVTQSPTHLIKTRGQQVTLRCSPISGHKSVSWYQQVLGQGPQFIFQYYEKEERGRGNFPDRFSARQFPNYSSELNVNALLLGDSALYLCASSLEIRTGVRNSPLHFGNGTRLTVT.

The chain has TRBV6-2 or TRBV6-3 and TRBJ1-5; 8 bases map to TRBD1. The CDR3 runs to 15 residues. The V gene end was trimmed by 6 bases and the J gene end by 6 bases; junction bases not matched to a gene: 10. Germline loops: CDR1 MNHEY, CDR2 SVGEGT. As DNA, the CDR3 is TGTGCCAGCAGCCAGGGGGCGCGTGGTCTTCAGCCCCAGCATTTT. This sequence encodes CASSQGARGLQPQHF.

The chain couples TRBV7-8 to TRBJ2-5; 8 nucleotides line up with TRBD2. The CDR3 length is 19 residues. Germline CDR1 and CDR2: SGHVS and FQNEAQ. V shed 5 bases and J 1 base; nucleotides not matched to a gene: 18. The CDR3 DNA reads as TGTGCCAGCAGCCCCCGGGCTAGCGGGCCCTCACCGTTCCAAGAGACCCAGTACTTC. Amino acids: CASSPRASGPSPFQETQYF.

J is TRBJ1-1 and V is TRBV15; D not resolved. This CDR3 spans 13 amino acids. CDR1 LNHNV and CDR2 YYDKDF come from the germline V gene (reference sequence). V dropped 5 bases and J dropped 6 bases, with 13 bases sitting between them. The CDR3 loop is CATSSGSMPEAFF. The CDR3 region has the DNA TGTGCCACCAGCTCCGGGTCTATGCCTGAAGCTTTCTTT.

The chain combines TRBV5-4 with TRBJ2-2; the D gene is possibly TRBD2 (5 bases). Trimming took 4 bases from V and 4 from J, leaving 11 bases between them. Germline CDR1 is SGHNT and CDR2 is YYREEE (reference sequence). The CDR3 extends over 14 amino acids. The CDR3 protein is CASSAGARTGELFF. The CDR3 nucleotides are TGTGCCAGCAGCGCGGGCGCGCGCACCGGGGAGCTGTTTTTT.

Turning to this clone: The junction differs from germline at one of its ends, possibly a read error. CDR3: CASSPGQASLSGANVLTF. The CDR3 coding sequence is TGTGCTAGCAGCCCCGGACAGGCCTCTCTCTCTGGGGCCAACGTCCTGACTTTC. This sequence joins TRBV7-7 and TRBJ2-6; 7 nucleotides align to TRBD1. From germline, CDR1 is SSHAT and CDR2 FNYEAQ (reference sequence). CDR3 length: 18 residues.

This clone was seen more than once but under ten times. The rearrangement links TRBV4-1 to TRBJ1-5; D is unclear. The germline V gene has CDR1 MGHRA and CDR2 YSYEKL. The CDR3 runs 16 residues. The V and J ends lost 0 bases and 2 bases respectively, with 11 bases between them. CDR3 DNA: TGCGCCAGCAGCCAAGAGGGCGCGGTTGGCAATCAGCCCCAGCATTTT. This encodes CASSQEGAVGNQPQHF.

The chain uses TRBV3-1 (or the pseudogene TRBV3-2) and TRBJ2-1; perhaps TRBD2 as D (6 bases). Looked up from germline, CDR1 is LGHDT and CDR2 is YNNKEL (reference sequence). CDR3 length: 18 residues. Between the trimmed V and J ends, which lost 3 bases and 0 bases, there was a span of 18 bases. The DNA for the CDR3 is TGTGCCAGCAGCCACTGGGCGGGAAGCCCTAGCTCCTACAATGAGCAGTTCTTC. This sequence encodes CASSHWAGSPSSYNEQFF.

The V and J genes are TRBV7-3 and TRBJ1-1, with TRBD1 as a possible D gene (6 bases). Between the trimmed V and J ends, which lost 5 bases and 7 bases, there was a span of 20 bases. The CDR3 runs to 15 residues. CDR1 and CDR2 (germline): SGHTA, FQGTGA. In nucleotides, the CDR3 is TGTGCCAGCAGCCCCTCAGGGGCGCCGGACCTTGAAGCTTTCTTT. It codes for CASSPSGAPDLEAFF.